The sequence of this TCR beta chain was determined in a study of regulatory T cells in long-lasting Graves disease. Described time point: newly diagnosed GD, antithyroid drugs for less than 3 months. Construction of the TCR library relied on RNA isolated from PBMCs. Assembly of TCR beta libraries relied on iRepertoire HTBI primers together with Arm-PCR of CDR3 regions. Each CDR3 protein gets one entry after TCRdb re-called the multiplex PCR reads with MiXCR. This sample carries about 210,000 distinct CDR3 sequences, roughly 19% of them seen once, and the ten largest clones take about 10%. Germline V gene data show CDR1 as LGHDT and CDR2 as YNNKEL (reference sequence). V was pared by 5 bases and J by 1 base, with 7 bases of the junction left unmatched. This CDR3 spans 16 amino acids. The sample was also linked to a second study, of T cells in Graves' hyperthyroidism and ophthalmopathy. That study adds: Newly diagnosed patients aged 18 to 65 had hyperthyroidism of under 2 months' duration. On the basis of clinical symptoms, serum thyroxine and TRAb, thyroid ultrasound and orbital computed tomography, diagnoses were made. The TCR CDR3 first-round RT-PCR relied on the HTBI primer set. Ophthalmopathy could be told apart from stable hyperthyroidism with a 13 V-J model.

The gene calls are TRBV3-1 and TRBJ2-3; TRBD2 aligns across 9 bases. The receptor was derived from a woman aged 25 to 39 with Graves disease. Here the sequenced sample was peripheral blood mononuclear cells (PBMCs), taken at new diagnosis, from a patient treated with antithyroid drugs. CDR3 loop: CASSSRGGARTDTQYF. The CDR3 DNA is TGTGCCAGCAGCTCTCGCGGGGGGGCCCGCACAGATACGCAGTATTTT.